This T cell receptor (beta chain) is drawn from a study of glioma-infiltrating T cells after dendritic cell vaccination. Background on the study: Glioblastoma patients came from Phase I and II dendritic cell vaccination trials. Between about 2002 and 2013, patients got autologous tumor lysate-pulsed dendritic cell vaccines. General study results and limits: Complete blood and tumor specimen sets were limited to few patients.

Trimming took off 0 bases at V and 4 bases at J, with 13 bases between the two ends. Germline lookup yields CDR1 LNHDA and CDR2 SQIVND (reference sequence). The CDR3 is 16 amino acids. TCRdb's table, derived via immunoSEQ multiplex PCR, lists solely in-frame clones and lacks some. The repertoire has 99,000 or so clones, 90% of them found once; the top ten carry over 2.5%. Specified time point: after dendritic cell vaccination, including at tumor progression/relapse. All glioblastoma patients lacked an isocitrate dehydrogenase mutation. Points on this clone: Its antigen is unidentified.

The TCR comes from a human donor with glioblastoma. The starting material was blood, obtained after dendritic cell vaccination. This chain connects TRBV19 to TRBJ1-5; a possible D gene is TRBD1 (5 bases). The chain's CDR3 is CASSIEGGVANQPQHF. CDR3 sequence (DNA): TGTGCCAGTAGTATAGAGGGGGGAGTAGCAAATCAGCCCCAGCATTTT.